Below, 19 T cell receptor beta chains from the same sample are listed, as sequenced in a study of blood T cell repertoires in COVID-19. The protocol was immunoSEQ multiplex PCR, while the TCRdb copy is restricted to in-frame clones and leaves out a portion. The sample includes about 180,000 clones, approximately 85% of them seen just once. Sequencing used peripheral blood. These receptors were obtained from a man aged 60 to 69 with acute or convalescent COVID-19.

This clone was seen once. The chain carries TRBV5-4 and TRBJ2-2; weak D call: TRBD2 (5 bases). The CDR3 extends over 14 amino acids. V gave up 1 base and J gave up 6 bases, with 10 bases separating them. Germline values: CDR1 SGHNT, CDR2 YYREEE (reference sequence). The CDR3 nucleotides read TGTGCCAGCAGCTTGCAAAACGGGGCCGGGGAGCTGTTTTTT. Translation gives CASSLQNGAGELFF.

The chain has TRBV5-8 and TRBJ1-6, with no clear D. Germline V gives CDR1 SGHTS, CDR2 YDEGEE. The CDR3 sequence is 18 residues long. Trimming took 4 bases from V and 1 from J, leaving 18 bases between them. Here the CDR3 reads CASSAEKFVGSYNSPLHF. CDR3 bases: TGTGCCAGCAGCGCGGAAAAATTTGTCGGGTCCTATAATTCACCCCTCCACTTT.

The chain links TRBV28 to TRBJ1-1, with 7 bases identical to TRBD1. CDR1 and CDR2 from the germline V gene are MDHEN and SYDVKM. Trimming cost V 6 bases and J 2 bases; bases outside gene matches: 6. The CDR3 has 14 residues. CDR3 sequence: CASREDRPNTEAFF. CDR3 in DNA: TGTGCCAGCAGGGAGGACAGGCCTAACACTGAAGCTTTCTTT.

Here the CDR3 reads CASSWAAGNTGELFF. The CDR3 coding sequence is TGTGCCAGCAGTTGGGCAGCGGGGAACACCGGGGAGCTGTTTTTT. This chain uses TRBV6-1 with TRBJ2-2; D may be TRBD2 (6 bases). The V gene lost 5 bases and the J gene lost 1 base, with 11 bases spanning the gap. This CDR3 is built from 15 residues. Germline V CDR1 and CDR2: MNHNS, SASEGT.

The chain uses TRBV4-1 and TRBJ2-7; 9 nucleotides line up with TRBD1. V was pared by 3 bases and J by 5 bases, with 11 bases of the junction left unmatched. In germline, CDR1 is MGHRA, CDR2 YSYEKL. The CDR3 contains 16 residues. The CDR3 region has the DNA TGCGCCAGCAGCCATTACCCAGGGACAGGGATCGACGAGCAGTACTTC. Its protein is CASSHYPGTGIDEQYF.

The gene calls are TRBV7-8 and TRBJ2-7; D perhaps matches TRBD2 (5 bases). This CDR3 region has 15 residues. Germline loops: CDR1 SGHVS, CDR2 FQNEAQ. V was pared by 0 bases and J by 4 bases, with 13 bases between. The CDR3 DNA reads TGTGCCAGCAGCTTAGCGCGGTCGGGAAGGTACGAGCAGTACTTC. Its translation: CASSLARSGRYEQYF.

The J gene is TRBJ1-5, the V gene TRBV7-2; D remains ambiguous. The CDR3 runs 13 residues. The V gene's germline CDR1 is SGHTA and CDR2 FQGNSA. The V end was cut by 5 bases, the J end by 5 bases, with 10 bases between. The chain's CDR3 is CASSPRSDQPQHF. In DNA, the CDR3 is TGTGCCAGCAGCCCGCGGAGCGATCAGCCCCAGCATTTT.

The rearrangement joins TRBV28 to TRBJ2-2, with D perhaps TRBD1 (5 bases). Germline V gene lookup returns CDR1 MDHEN and CDR2 SYDVKM. Trimming shortened V by 3 bases and J by 6 bases, and 11 bases separated the two germline ends. The CDR3 contains 14 residues. The CDR3 coding sequence is TGTGCCAGCAGTTTCGCAGGGTTGGCCGGGGAGCTGTTTTTT. This codes for CASSFAGLAGELFF.

This clone was seen once. The chain employs TRBV5-1 and TRBJ2-5; D might be TRBD2 (6 bases). The CDR3 is 14 amino acids. V was pared by 4 bases and J by 5 bases, with 15 bases between. Germline V lookup: CDR1 SGHRS, CDR2 YFSETQ. CDR3 DNA: TGCGCCAGCAGCCCGTGGACTATTCGGGAGACCCAGTACTTC. The encoded protein is CASSPWTIRETQYF.

The chain employs TRBV6-1 and TRBJ2-1; maybe TRBD1 (6 bases). The CDR3 runs to 15 residues. From germline, CDR1 is MNHNS and CDR2 SASEGT. V dropped 1 base and J dropped 8 bases, with 15 bases sitting between them. CDR3 protein: CASSEGDIFSDEQFF. DNA of the CDR3: TGTGCCAGCAGTGAAGGGGACATCTTTTCCGATGAGCAGTTCTTC.

The rearrangement uses TRBV20-1 and TRBJ2-3; the match to TRBD1 covers 9 bases. The CDR3 sequence is 13 residues long. After removal of 3 bases from V and 4 bases from J, the junction contained 2 bases not matched to a gene. Per the germline V gene, CDR1 is DFQATT and CDR2 is SNEGSKA (reference sequence). The chain's CDR3 is CSASGQGPDTQYF. For the CDR3, the DNA is TGCAGTGCTAGTGGACAGGGGCCAGATACGCAGTATTTT.

This chain joins TRBV28 and TRBJ1-5; 11 bases are shared with TRBD1. V shed 2 bases and J 7 bases; nucleotides not matched to a gene: 7. This CDR3 contains 16 residues. Germline V gene data show CDR1 as MDHEN and CDR2 as SYDVKM. Here the CDR3 DNA reads TGTGCCAGCAGTTTACTCGGGACAGGGGGACGGCAGCCCCAGCATTTT. Protein: CASSLLGTGGRQPQHF.

The gene calls are TRBV28 and TRBJ2-3; 8 bases are shared with TRBD1. V shed 6 bases, J shed 4 bases, and the junction held 9 bases outside the gene matches. Germline lookup yields CDR1 MDHEN and CDR2 SYDVKM. There are 15 residues in the CDR3. CDR3 residues: CASSPPDRVSDTQYF. The DNA for the CDR3 is TGTGCCAGCAGCCCCCCGGACAGGGTATCAGATACGCAGTATTTT.

The rearrangement joins TRBV9 to TRBJ2-1, with D perhaps TRBD2 (5 bases). Trimming removed 4 bases at V and 3 bases at J, with 14 bases between. Germline loops: CDR1 SGDLS, CDR2 YYNGEE. This CDR3 is 15 amino acids long. The CDR3 DNA follows: TGTGCCAGCAGCCCACTAGACGCGAACTACAATGAGCAGTTCTTC. Translating gives CASSPLDANYNEQFF.

About this clone: Other nucleotide sequences in the sample specify the same CDR3. This sequence joins TRBV25-1 and TRBJ1-2, with D possibly being TRBD1 (6 bases). The V end was cut by 3 bases, the J end by 7 bases, with 12 bases between. The CDR3 runs 13 residues. CDR1 is MGHDK, CDR2 SYGVNS, per germline. In DNA, the CDR3 is TGTGCCAGCAGTGAGCGGACAGCACGTGGCTACACCTTC. It codes for CASSERTARGYTF.

CDR3 sequence: CASSIDTLGGLAFF. CDR3 bases: TGTGCCAGTAGTATAGACACGCTCGGGGGTTTGGCTTTCTTT. The V call is TRBV19, the J call TRBJ1-1, with D tentatively TRBD1 (5 bases). The CDR3 covers 14 residues. Trimming cost V 0 bases and J 11 bases, with 16 bases left between them. CDR1 and CDR2 (germline): LNHDA, SQIVND (reference sequence).

V and J are TRBV5-1 and TRBJ2-3; TRBD1 matches 7 bases. V lost 0 bases to trimming and J lost 3 bases; unmatched junction nucleotides: 7. Germline V gene data show CDR1 as SGHRS and CDR2 as YFSETQ. The CDR3 loop spans 16 amino acids. The CDR3 loop reads CASSLASGGETDTQYF. CDR3 nucleotide sequence: TGCGCCAGCAGCTTGGCGTCAGGGGGTGAAACAGATACGCAGTATTTT.

This clone was seen more than once but under ten times. The V and J genes are TRBV5-1 and TRBJ2-2, with a weak D call TRBD1 (6 bases). From germline, CDR1 is SGHRS and CDR2 YFSETQ. The V end was cut by 2 bases, the J end by 3 bases, with 11 bases between. The CDR3 loop spans 15 amino acids. The CDR3 DNA follows: TGCGCCAGCAGCTTCACAGGGTGGTACACCGGGGAGCTGTTTTTT. It translates to CASSFTGWYTGELFF.

This chain uses TRBV7-9 with TRBJ2-5, with TRBD2 identical over 12 bases. The CDR3 runs to 15 residues. In germline, CDR1 is SEHNR, CDR2 FQNEAQ (reference sequence). The V gene end was trimmed by 3 bases and the J gene end by 5 bases; junction bases not matched to a gene: 4. For the CDR3, the DNA is TGTGCCAGCAGCTTGAGACTAGCGGGAGTGGAGACCCAGTACTTC. Translated, it gives CASSLRLAGVETQYF.